The 30 T cell receptor beta chains in this list originate from one sample, sequenced in a study of T-cell memory formation after mild COVID-19. Each CDR3 protein is one row after TCRdb ran MiXCR on the 5' RACE reads. The table records 300,000 to 400,000 distinct CDR3 sequences, 20% to 25% of them present only once. The sequenced material came from PBMCs or a T cell subset sorted from them (not recorded which). The receptor source for this set is an adult woman who had mild COVID-19 (a few samples of this study predate the infection). Cell type and time point are not known.

The rearrangement joins TRBV5-1 to TRBJ2-3, with 8 bases that match TRBD2. Germline V gene sequence: CDR1 SGHRS, CDR2 YFSETQ. The CDR3 has 16 residues. Trimming at V came to 3 bases and at J to 4 bases, leaving 10 bases not matched to a gene. For the CDR3, the DNA is TGCGCCAGCAGCTCGGGGGAGCGGGAGTGGGCAGATACGCAGTATTTT. It codes for CASSSGEREWADTQYF.

This clonotype showed up just a few times. The chain joins TRBV27 to TRBJ2-7, with D perhaps assigned TRBD1 or TRBD2 (5 bases each). The CDR3 spans 14 residues. Germline CDR1 and CDR2: MNHEY and SMNVEV (reference sequence). V was clipped by 8 bases and J by 6 bases, with 20 bases between them. This CDR3 is CASWASGSYGEQYF. The CDR3 coding sequence is TGTGCCAGCTGGGCATCAGGGAGTTACGGCGAGCAGTACTTC.

The rearrangement uses TRBV3-1 and TRBJ2-1, with D tentatively TRBD1 (6 bases). The CDR3 covers 13 residues. V gave up 6 bases and J gave up 4 bases, with 10 bases separating them. The germline V gene has CDR1 LGHDT and CDR2 YNNKEL (reference sequence). CDR3 sequence: CASRRGQYNEQFF. The DNA of the CDR3 is TGTGCCAGCAGGAGAGGACAGTACAATGAGCAGTTCTTC.

The gene calls are TRBV7-8 and TRBJ2-3; unclear D gene. CDR1 is SGHVS, CDR2 FQNEAQ, per germline. The CDR3 has 14 amino acids. Trimming took 1 base from V and 2 from J, leaving 7 bases between them. CDR3 sequence: CASSLVGYTDTQYF. DNA of the CDR3: TGTGCCAGCAGCTTAGTAGGATACACAGATACGCAGTATTTT.

This chain uses TRBV7-9 with TRBJ2-6, with 8 bases identical to TRBD2. The germline V gene encodes CDR1 SEHNR and CDR2 FQNEAQ (reference sequence). The CDR3 covers 19 residues. The V and J ends lost 0 bases and 1 base, in that order; junction bases with no gene match: 8. The CDR3: CASSLAMIAGSSGANVLTF. The DNA for the CDR3 is TGTGCCAGCAGCTTAGCGATGATAGCGGGATCTTCTGGGGCCAACGTCCTGACTTTC.

This clonotype appeared many times. The chain links TRBV12-3 or TRBV12-4 to TRBJ2-2, with TRBD2 identical over 11 bases. With V trimmed by 6 bases and J by 1 base, 1 base remained unmatched. The CDR3 extends over 15 amino acids. CDR3 sequence (DNA): TGTGCCAGCAGCGGGACTAGCGGGAACACCGGGGAGCTGTTTTTT. It encodes CASSGTSGNTGELFF.

V is TRBV6-5 and J is TRBJ2-3; a possible D gene is TRBD2 (5 bases). The CDR3 is 14 amino acids. V lost 7 bases and J lost 2, with 13 bases in between. CDR1 is MNHEY and CDR2 is SVGAGI in the germline V gene. The CDR3 DNA sequence: TGTGCCAGCACCCCGAGCGGACTCACAGATACGCAGTATTTT. Residues: CASTPSGLTDTQYF.

This rearrangement joins TRBV7-3 to TRBJ2-5; TRBD1 agrees at 9 bases. Germline assignment: CDR1 SGHTA and CDR2 FQGTGA. CDR3 length equals 14 residues. J lost 4 bases, V lost 4 bases, and 4 bases had no gene match. The CDR3 is CASSSKDRGETQYF. The CDR3 DNA reads as TGTGCCAGCAGCTCCAAGGACAGGGGAGAGACCCAGTACTTC.

This clonotype was detected many times. The rearrangement links TRBV7-9 to TRBJ2-1, with 8 positions matching TRBD2. CDR1 is SEHNR, CDR2 FQNEAQ, per germline (reference sequence). Losses at the gene ends were 11 bases for V and 5 bases for J; bases not matched to a gene: 8. The CDR3 has 13 amino acids. The CDR3 region is CAGSPAGDNEQFF. CDR3 coding DNA: TGTGCCGGGTCGCCAGCGGGAGACAATGAGCAGTTCTTC.

The V and J genes are TRBV9 and TRBJ2-3, with 7 nucleotides matching TRBD2. Germline V gene data show CDR1 as SGDLS and CDR2 as YYNGEE. The CDR3 is 15 residues long. Losses at the gene ends were 0 bases for V and 2 bases for J; bases not matched to a gene: 3. DNA of the CDR3: TGTGCCAGCAGCGTAGACCTAGCGGCCACAGATACGCAGTATTTT. This translates into CASSVDLAATDTQYF.

The chain carries TRBV5-5 and TRBJ2-1; the match to TRBD1 covers 7 bases. With 0 bases clipped from V and 7 bases from J, the junction kept 7 bases outside the gene matches. Germline V lookup: CDR1 SGHKS, CDR2 YYEKEE (reference sequence). The CDR3 totals 15 residues. The CDR3 DNA is TGTGCCAGCAGCTTGGAGGGACAGTATAGGAATGAGCAGTTCTTC. This translates into CASSLEGQYRNEQFF.

The genes are TRBV30 and TRBJ1-4; D not certain. The germline V gene has CDR1 GTSNPN and CDR2 SVGIG (reference sequence). CDR3 length: 11 amino acids. With 0 bases removed from V and 5 bases from J, the gap between germline ends came to 1 base. Here the CDR3 reads CAWSVNEKLFF. The CDR3 coding sequence is TGTGCCTGGAGTGTAAATGAAAAACTGTTTTTT.

The chain combines TRBV6-2 or TRBV6-3 with TRBJ2-1; tentative D call: TRBD2 (7 bases). Germline CDR1 reads MNHEY; CDR2 reads SVGEGT. V was cut by 1 base and J by 4 bases, with 20 bases left in between. The CDR3 totals 18 residues. The CDR3 DNA sequence: TGTGCCAGCAGTTACTTGGAGCAACGGGGGGCGCGGTACAATGAGCAGTTCTTC. Amino acids: CASSYLEQRGARYNEQFF.

This chain uses TRBV7-8 with TRBJ1-2; D possibly corresponds to TRBD1 (6 bases). The length of the CDR3 is 15 residues. The V gene's germline CDR1 is SGHVS and CDR2 FQNEAQ. V lost 4 bases and J lost 0, with 12 bases in between. The CDR3 loop reads CASSSRQAANYGYTF. For the CDR3, the DNA is TGTGCCAGCAGCTCTCGACAGGCCGCTAACTATGGCTACACCTTC.

The rearrangement uses TRBV11-2 and TRBJ1-3; D call uncertain. The CDR3 has 14 residues. CDR1 and CDR2 from the germline V gene are SGHAT and FQNNGV. The ends were cut back, 5 bases at V and 12 bases at J, with 20 bases in the middle. CDR3 region: CASSPAGSAVSIYF. CDR3 sequence (DNA): TGTGCCAGCAGCCCCGCGGGTAGCGCAGTCAGCATATATTTT.

V and J are TRBV25-1 and TRBJ1-2; D is possibly TRBD1 (5 bases). Germline values: CDR1 MGHDK, CDR2 SYGVNS. V was trimmed by 3 bases and J by 6 bases, leaving 20 bases between them. CDR3 length equals 16 residues. The CDR3 DNA reads TGTGCCAGCAGTGACCTGGGGGTAAGGGGTGAGAATGGCTACACCTTC. Translated, it gives CASSDLGVRGENGYTF.

This clonotype has just a few counts. This chain links TRBV7-2 with TRBJ2-5; possibly TRBD1 for D (5 bases). Trimming pared 4 bases from V and 5 bases from J, leaving 11 bases between. The CDR3 is made up of 13 amino acids. In germline, CDR1 is SGHTA, CDR2 FQGNSA. This chain's CDR3 is CASSSGSRETQYF. Written as DNA, the CDR3 is TGTGCCAGCAGCTCAGGGTCGCGGGAGACCCAGTACTTC.

V is TRBV20-1 and J is TRBJ2-7; either TRBD1 or TRBD2 may supply D (7 bases each). CDR3 length equals 16 residues. Trimming removed 5 bases at V and 0 bases at J, with 20 bases between. CDR1 and CDR2 (germline): DFQATT, SNEGSKA (reference sequence). The CDR3 DNA reads TGCAGTGCTCGACCCTTGGGAGGGGGCCGCTCCTACGAGCAGTACTTC. Its protein is CSARPLGGGRSYEQYF.

This clonotype was detected a few times. Because the CDR3 is missing its conserved closing phenylalanine or tryptophan, this is likely a read error. It is unclear where the CDR3 begins or ends on the DNA, so no DNA is shown, and the CDR3 is as TCRdb lists it. The chain joins TRBV12-3 or TRBV12-4 to TRBJ1-2; TRBD1, the table's D call, was not compared with the DNA. The CDR3 totals 12 residues, both ends included. Here the CDR3 reads CASSLPSRTAEV.

Comments on this clonotype: The junction does not match germline at one end; this may be a read error. The genes are TRBV7-7 and TRBJ2-2; TRBD2 aligns across 7 bases. The CDR3 is 13 amino acids. Germline assignment: CDR1 SSHAT and CDR2 FNYEAQ (reference sequence). CDR3 nucleotide sequence: TGTGCTAGCAGCCTGGGACTAAAAGGGGAGCTGTTTTTT. Protein sequence: CASSLGLKGELFF.

This chain uses TRBV7-3 with TRBJ2-5; D not certain. The germline V and J ends were trimmed by 2 bases and 5 bases, with 9 bases remaining between them. The CDR3 totals 13 residues. Germline CDR1 is SGHTA and CDR2 is FQGTGA. CDR3 DNA: TGTGCCAGCAGCTTAGGTATCGGGGAGACCCAGTACTTC. Translating it yields CASSLGIGETQYF.

The chain joins TRBV5-5 to TRBJ2-3, with 7 bases identical to TRBD2. Looked up from germline, CDR1 is SGHKS and CDR2 is YYEKEE (reference sequence). V gave up 1 base and J gave up 6 bases; unmatched junction bases: 8. The CDR3 is 15 residues long. The CDR3 loop reads CASSLIGEGLDTQYF. CDR3 bases: TGTGCCAGCAGCTTGATTGGGGAGGGGCTGGATACGCAGTATTTT.

This chain connects TRBV2 to TRBJ2-7; D is tentatively TRBD1 or TRBD2 (6 bases each). The germline V and J ends were trimmed by 6 bases and 3 bases, with 21 bases remaining between them. Per the germline V gene, CDR1 is SNHLY and CDR2 is FYNNEI. The CDR3 loop spans 16 amino acids. CDR3 coding DNA: TGTGCCAGCAGAGGGACACTAAAAGAGACTAGCTACGAGCAGTACTTC. Its protein product is CASRGTLKETSYEQYF.

This rearrangement joins TRBV11-2 to TRBJ1-4; no clear D. The CDR3 contains 16 residues. Trimming left V 0 bases short and J 5 bases short, with 13 bases between. The V gene's germline CDR1 is SGHAT and CDR2 FQNNGV. CDR3 nucleotides: TGTGCCAGCAGCTTAGAGGGGTGGGCCCGGAATGAAAAACTGTTTTTT. Amino acid sequence: CASSLEGWARNEKLFF.

A few counts support this clonotype. The rearrangement uses TRBV7-9 and TRBJ2-5, with 11 bases lining up with TRBD2. The CDR3 totals 16 residues. Trimming took 2 bases from V and 1 from J; bases not matched to a gene: 3. Per germline, CDR1 SEHNR and CDR2 FQNEAQ (reference sequence). The CDR3 loop is CASSLFTSGGQETQYF. CDR3 in DNA: TGTGCCAGCAGCTTATTCACTAGCGGGGGCCAAGAGACCCAGTACTTC.

This clonotype was observed a handful of times. This chain uses TRBV20-1 with TRBJ2-7; 7 nucleotides align to TRBD2. The J segment lost 0 bases and the V segment lost 3 bases, leaving 5 bases of the junction unmatched. The CDR3 runs to 14 residues. Germline values: CDR1 DFQATT, CDR2 SNEGSKA (reference sequence). The CDR3 DNA reads as TGCAGTGCTAGGAGTCTAGCGGCCTCCTACGAGCAGTACTTC. Its protein product is CSARSLAASYEQYF.

This clonotype was found a few times. The rearrangement joins TRBV6-5 to TRBJ1-5; D not certain. V was shortened by 6 bases and J by 4 bases, with 10 bases between the two germline ends. Germline V gene data show CDR1 as MNHEY and CDR2 as SVGAGI. The CDR3 spans 13 residues. The chain's CDR3 is CASRLQKNQPQHF. The CDR3, as DNA: TGTGCCAGCAGATTACAGAAGAATCAGCCCCAGCATTTT.

This clonotype occurred a few times. This chain links TRBV20-1 with TRBJ2-3, with a weak D call TRBD1 (5 bases). Germline V gene data show CDR1 as DFQATT and CDR2 as SNEGSKA (reference sequence). V was pared by 3 bases and J by 4 bases, with 14 bases between. The CDR3 covers 14 residues. CDR3 sequence (DNA): TGCAGTGCTAGGTCTGCAAGGGGTGCAGATACGCAGTATTTT. Encoded protein: CSARSARGADTQYF.

This chain uses TRBV5-4 with TRBJ2-5; 10 bases map to TRBD2. The CDR3 runs 16 residues. The germline V gene has CDR1 SGHNT and CDR2 YYREEE (reference sequence). Trimming removed 2 bases from V and 1 base from J; junction bases left unmatched: 5. The CDR3 nucleotides read TGTGCCAGCAGCTTATCTAGCGGGGGCTTCCAAGAGACCCAGTACTTC. Protein sequence: CASSLSSGGFQETQYF.

This clonotype has a handful of counts. This sequence joins TRBV28 and TRBJ2-7; D is perhaps TRBD2 (5 bases). Germline V gene sequence: CDR1 MDHEN, CDR2 SYDVKM. Trimming pared 2 bases from V and 0 bases from J, leaving 17 bases between. The CDR3 extends over 17 amino acids. The chain's CDR3 is CASSLKLRAPYSYEQYF. CDR3 DNA: TGTGCCAGCAGTTTAAAATTGAGGGCCCCTTACTCCTACGAGCAGTACTTC.